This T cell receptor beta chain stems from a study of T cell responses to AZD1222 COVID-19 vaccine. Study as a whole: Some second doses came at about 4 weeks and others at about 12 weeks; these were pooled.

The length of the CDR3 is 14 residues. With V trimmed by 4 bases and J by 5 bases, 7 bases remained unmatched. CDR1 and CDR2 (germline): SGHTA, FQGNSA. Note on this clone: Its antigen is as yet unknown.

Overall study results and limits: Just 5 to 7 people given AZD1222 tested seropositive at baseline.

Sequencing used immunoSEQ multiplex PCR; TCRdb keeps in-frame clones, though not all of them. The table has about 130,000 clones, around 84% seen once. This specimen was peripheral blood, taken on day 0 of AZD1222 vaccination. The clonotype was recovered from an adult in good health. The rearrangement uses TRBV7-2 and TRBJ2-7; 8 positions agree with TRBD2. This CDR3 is CASSYQAGVNEQYF. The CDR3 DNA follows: TGTGCCAGCAGCTACCAAGCGGGGGTGAACGAGCAGTACTTC.